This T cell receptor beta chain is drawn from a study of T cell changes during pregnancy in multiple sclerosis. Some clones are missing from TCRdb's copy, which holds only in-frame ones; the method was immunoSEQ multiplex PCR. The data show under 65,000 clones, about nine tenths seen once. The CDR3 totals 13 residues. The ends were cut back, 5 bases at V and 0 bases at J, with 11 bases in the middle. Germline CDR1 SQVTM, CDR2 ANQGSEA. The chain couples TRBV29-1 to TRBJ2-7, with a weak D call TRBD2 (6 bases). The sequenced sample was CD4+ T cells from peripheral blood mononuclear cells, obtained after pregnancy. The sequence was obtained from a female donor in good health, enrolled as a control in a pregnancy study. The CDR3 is CSVSGGASYEQYF. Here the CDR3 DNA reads TGCAGCGTTTCGGGCGGGGCCTCCTACGAGCAGTACTTC.